This TCR beta chain is drawn from a study of shared clonotypes between healthy human individuals. Study-wide background: A donor's plate count was three for CD4 naive and three for CD4 memory; CD8 naive had two and CD8 memory one.

A word on this clone: Antigen specificity is unknown.

Points from the study as a whole: Sequencing depth was expected to influence donor clonotype sharing. Larger estimated richness was generally recorded for naive subsets relative to memory subsets.

The length of the CDR3 is 16 residues. Method: immunoSEQ multiplex PCR; TCRdb's copy keeps in-frame clones and lacks some. The data show 2,500,000 or so clones, with 85% to 95% seen just once and 0.37% held by the top ten. Adult Caucasians living in Nashville, Tennessee made up all of the donors. The receptor was derived from a man younger than 35 in good health. Some clones in this sample may be carry-over from other donors' samples. J is TRBJ2-1 and V is TRBV21-1; the tabulated D call, TRBD2, remains unverified against the DNA. TRBV21-1 is recorded as a pseudogene. Sequenced: naive CD4+ T cells from PBMCs. Documented subset: CD45RA+ positively selected. The CDR3, as DNA: TGTGCCAGCAGCAAAGGGCTAGCGGGAGACTACAATGAGCAGTTCTTC. This encodes CASSKGLAGDYNEQFF.